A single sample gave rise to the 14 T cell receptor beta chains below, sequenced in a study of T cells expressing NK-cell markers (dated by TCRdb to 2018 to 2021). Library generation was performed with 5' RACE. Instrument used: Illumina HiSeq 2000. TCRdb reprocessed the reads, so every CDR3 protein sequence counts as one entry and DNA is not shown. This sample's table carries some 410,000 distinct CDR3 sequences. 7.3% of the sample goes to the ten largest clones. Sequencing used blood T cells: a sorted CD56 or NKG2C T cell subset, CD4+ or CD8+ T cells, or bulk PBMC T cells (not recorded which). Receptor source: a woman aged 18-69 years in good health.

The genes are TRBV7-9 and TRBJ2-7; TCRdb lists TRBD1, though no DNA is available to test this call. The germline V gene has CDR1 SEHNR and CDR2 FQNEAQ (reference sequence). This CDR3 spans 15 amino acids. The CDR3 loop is CASSPKDRANDEQYF.

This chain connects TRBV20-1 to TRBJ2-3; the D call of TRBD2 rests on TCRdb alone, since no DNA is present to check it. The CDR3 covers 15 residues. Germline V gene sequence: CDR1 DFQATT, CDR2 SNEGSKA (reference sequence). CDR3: CSATRADYTTDTQYF.

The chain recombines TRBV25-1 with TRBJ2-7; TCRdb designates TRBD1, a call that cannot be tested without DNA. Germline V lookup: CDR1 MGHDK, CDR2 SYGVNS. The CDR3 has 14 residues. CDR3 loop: CASGDSRLSYEQYF.

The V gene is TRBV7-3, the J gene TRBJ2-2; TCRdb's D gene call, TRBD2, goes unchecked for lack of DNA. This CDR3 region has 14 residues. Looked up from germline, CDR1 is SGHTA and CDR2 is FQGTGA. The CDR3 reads CASSPGLAVGELFF.

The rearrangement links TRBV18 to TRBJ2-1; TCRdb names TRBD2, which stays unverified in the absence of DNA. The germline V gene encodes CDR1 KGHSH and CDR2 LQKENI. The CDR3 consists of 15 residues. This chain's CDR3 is CASSPVSLDYNEQFF.

The chain's CDR3 is CSVDGGSDTQYF. The gene calls are TRBV29-1 and TRBJ2-3; TCRdb selects TRBD2, and the lack of DNA leaves this call unchecked. Germline lookup yields CDR1 SQVTM and CDR2 ANQGSEA. The CDR3 runs to 12 residues.

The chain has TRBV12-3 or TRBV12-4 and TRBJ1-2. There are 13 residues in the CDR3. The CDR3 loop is CASRHSSHYGYTF.

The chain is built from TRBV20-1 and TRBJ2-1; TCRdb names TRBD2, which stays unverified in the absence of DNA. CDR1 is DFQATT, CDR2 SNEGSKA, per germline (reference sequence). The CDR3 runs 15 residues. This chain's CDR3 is CSARDRAGVDNEQFF.

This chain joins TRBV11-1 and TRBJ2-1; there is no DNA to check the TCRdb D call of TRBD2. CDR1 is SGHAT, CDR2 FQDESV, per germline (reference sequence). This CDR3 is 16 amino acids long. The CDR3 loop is CASSPESGGYDNEQFF.

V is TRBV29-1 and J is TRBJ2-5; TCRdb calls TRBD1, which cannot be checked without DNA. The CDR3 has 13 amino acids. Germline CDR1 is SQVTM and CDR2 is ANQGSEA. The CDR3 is CSVVQGPQETQYF.

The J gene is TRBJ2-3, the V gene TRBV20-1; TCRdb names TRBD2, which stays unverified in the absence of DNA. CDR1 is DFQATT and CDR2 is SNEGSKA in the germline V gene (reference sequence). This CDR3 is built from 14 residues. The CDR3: CSAELAGNTDTQYF.

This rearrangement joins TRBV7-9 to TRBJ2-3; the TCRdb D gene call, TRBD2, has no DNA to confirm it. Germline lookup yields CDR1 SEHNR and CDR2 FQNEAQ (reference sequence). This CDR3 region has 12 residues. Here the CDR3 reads CASSSRGLEQYF.

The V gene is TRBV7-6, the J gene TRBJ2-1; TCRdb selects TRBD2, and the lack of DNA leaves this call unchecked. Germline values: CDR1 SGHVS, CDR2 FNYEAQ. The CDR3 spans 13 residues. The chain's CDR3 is CASSPPRNNEQFF.

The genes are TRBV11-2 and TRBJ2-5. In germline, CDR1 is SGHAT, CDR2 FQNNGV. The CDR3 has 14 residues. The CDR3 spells CASSLGSFRETQYF.